Below are 13 T cell receptor beta chains sequenced from a single sample in a study of blood T cell repertoires in COVID-19. The method was immunoSEQ multiplex PCR; TCRdb's version includes in-frame clones alone and lacks a portion of them. The sample lists about 320,000 clones, about 92% occurring once. What was sequenced was PBMCs or T cells enriched from blood (not recorded which). The receptors derive from a man aged 60 to 75 who had recovered from COVID-19.

The chain links TRBV27 to TRBJ2-5, with TRBD2 as a possible D gene (5 bases). Germline V lookup: CDR1 MNHEY, CDR2 SMNVEV (reference sequence). CDR3 length: 15 amino acids. V shed 4 bases and J shed 0 bases, with 12 bases lying between them. CDR3 sequence: CASSYSDPNQETQYF. The CDR3 DNA sequence: TGTGCCAGCAGTTATAGCGACCCCAACCAAGAGACCCAGTACTTC.

This clone appeared once. The chain links TRBV18 to TRBJ2-2; 11 bases fit TRBD1. The germline V gene encodes CDR1 KGHSH and CDR2 LQKENI. J gave up 4 bases and V 6 bases, and 4 bases lay outside the gene matches. The CDR3 totals 15 residues. This chain's CDR3 is CASSSGTGGTGELFF. CDR3 in DNA: TGTGCCAGCTCGTCCGGGACAGGGGGCACCGGGGAGCTGTTTTTT. Complete variable domain (other parts from reference TRBV18 and TRBJ2-2): NAGVMQNPRHLVRRRGQEARLRCSPMKGHSHVYWYRQLPEEGLKFMVYLQKENIIDESGMPKERFSAEFPKEGPSILRIQQVVRGDSAAYFCASSSGTGGTGELFFGEGSRLTVL.

The chain combines TRBV19 with TRBJ1-2, with 7 bases lining up with TRBD1. The CDR3 contains 15 residues. J was trimmed by 2 bases and V by 3 bases; bases with no gene match: 6. From germline, CDR1 is LNHDA and CDR2 SQIVND (reference sequence). The DNA for the CDR3 is TGTGCCAGTAGTATTGGGACAGTAATAAACTATGGCTACACCTTC. Protein sequence: CASSIGTVINYGYTF.

This clone was found once. V gene TRBV5-1 combines with J gene TRBJ2-2, with 14 bases identical to TRBD2. This CDR3 has 17 amino acids. V shed 0 bases and J 6 bases; nucleotides not matched to a gene: 4. The V gene's germline CDR1 is SGHRS and CDR2 YFSETQ. CDR3 nucleotides: TGCGCCAGCAGCTTGGCCTCGACTAGCGGGAGGGCCGGGGAGCTGTTTTTT. Protein product: CASSLASTSGRAGELFF.

The chain is built from TRBV6-2 or TRBV6-3 and TRBJ2-5, with 12 bases aligning to TRBD2. Germline loops: CDR1 MNHEY, CDR2 SVGEGT. V lost 0 bases, J lost 5 bases, and 1 base stayed unmatched. CDR3 size: 15 residues. The CDR3 protein is CASSYSGTSGETQYF. The CDR3 bases are TGTGCCAGCAGTTACTCCGGGACTAGCGGGGAGACCCAGTACTTC.

The V call is TRBV4-3, the J call TRBJ2-7; unclear D gene. The germline gives CDR1 LGHNA, CDR2 YSLEER. The V end lost 0 bases, the J end lost 3 bases, and 15 bases lay between the germline ends. CDR3 size: 16 residues. The CDR3: CASSQDNTPYLYEQYF. The CDR3 DNA is TGCGCCAGCAGCCAAGATAACACACCTTACCTCTACGAGCAGTACTTC.

This chain links TRBV5-4 with TRBJ1-2; a weak D match, TRBD1 (6 bases). Germline CDR1 reads SGHNT; CDR2 reads YYREEE (reference sequence). V dropped 4 bases and J dropped 7 bases, with 14 bases sitting between them. This CDR3 spans 13 amino acids. DNA for the CDR3: TGTGCCAGCAGCCTAGGGGGTTTTGGTGGCTACACCTTC. It translates to CASSLGGFGGYTF.

The rearrangement joins TRBV5-1 to TRBJ2-1; TRBD2 aligns across 11 bases. Germline V gives CDR1 SGHRS, CDR2 YFSETQ. The CDR3 is made up of 16 amino acids. The trim removed 4 bases at V and 7 bases at J, leaving 10 bases unmatched. CDR3 region: CASSLFSGRAANEQFF. The CDR3 region has the DNA TGCGCCAGCAGCCTGTTTAGCGGGAGGGCCGCAAATGAGCAGTTCTTC.

The J gene is TRBJ1-2, the V gene TRBV4-3, with D perhaps TRBD1 (6 bases). Trimming pared 0 bases from V and 7 bases from J, leaving 18 bases between. The CDR3 has 16 amino acids. Germline CDR1 is LGHNA and CDR2 is YSLEER. In nucleotides, the CDR3 is TGCGCCAGCAGCCAAGAACGAACAAGGGAGGGGGGTGGCTACACCTTC. Translation gives CASSQERTREGGGYTF.

This clone was detected only once. This chain links TRBV5-1 with TRBJ2-1, with 12 bases matching TRBD2. This CDR3 is 18 amino acids long. Losses at the gene ends were 4 bases for V and 3 bases for J; bases not matched to a gene: 11. Germline assignment: CDR1 SGHRS and CDR2 YFSETQ. The CDR3 DNA is TGCGCCAGCAGCCCCTCTTTACTAGCGGGAGGTGGCTACAATGAGCAGTTCTTC. It codes for CASSPSLLAGGGYNEQFF.

This chain connects TRBV6-5 to TRBJ2-2; D is unresolved. Between the trimmed V and J ends, which lost 8 bases and 0 bases, there was a span of 13 bases. Germline V gene lookup returns CDR1 MNHEY and CDR2 SVGAGI. The CDR3 is 15 amino acids. The CDR3 DNA follows: TGTGCCAGCCGGGTTGTAGCATCGAACACCGGGGAGCTGTTTTTT. It translates to CASRVVASNTGELFF.

V usage is TRBV9 and J usage is TRBJ2-3, with 13 nucleotides matching TRBD2. Trimming took 2 bases from V and 1 from J; bases not matched to a gene: 7. CDR1 SGDLS and CDR2 YYNGEE come from the germline V gene. The CDR3 has 18 amino acids. Written as DNA, the CDR3 is TGTGCCAGCAGCGTCGCCTCCGGACTAGCGGGAGGCACAGATACGCAGTATTTT. Protein product: CASSVASGLAGGTDTQYF.

The chain is built from TRBV9 and TRBJ1-3; no reliable D call. Germline lookup yields CDR1 SGDLS and CDR2 YYNGEE. The CDR3 runs to 15 residues. Trimming stripped 3 bases from V and 3 bases from J, with 13 bases between. The CDR3 is CASSARADGGNTIYF. The CDR3 region has the DNA TGTGCCAGCAGCGCAAGAGCGGACGGTGGAAACACCATATATTTT.